One and the same sample provided the 31 T cell receptor beta chains below, sequenced in a study of OX40 agonist ivuxolimab in advanced cancers. Clones were read by immunoSEQ multiplex PCR, and TCRdb kept only the in-frame ones, dropping some. This sample has fewer than 65,000 clones, with around 89% found just once. Sequenced here: CD4+ or CD8+ T cells sorted from blood, sampled in a trial of the OX40 agonist ivuxolimab. These receptor sequences come from an adult with an advanced solid tumor such as melanoma, head and neck, liver or kidney cancer.

The rearrangement uses TRBV28 and TRBJ1-5; D gene uncertain. There are 12 residues in the CDR3. V was pared by 6 bases and J by 7 bases, with 10 bases between. Per the germline V gene, CDR1 is MDHEN and CDR2 is SYDVKM. Written as DNA, the CDR3 is TGTGCCAGCAGCCTGACACGGCAGCCCCAGCATTTT. Translation gives CASSLTRQPQHF.

This clone was recorded only once. The chain carries TRBV10-3 and TRBJ1-3, with D hard to call. The ends were cut back, 4 bases at V and 1 base at J, with 17 bases in the middle. The CDR3 covers 17 residues. Germline loops: CDR1 ENHRY, CDR2 SYGVKD. The CDR3 is CAISAEYPRFSGNTIYF. CDR3 coding DNA: TGTGCCATCAGTGCTGAGTACCCTCGGTTTTCTGGAAACACCATATATTTT.

This chain joins TRBV10-1 and TRBJ2-4; possibly TRBD2 for D (5 bases). CDR3 length equals 16 residues. Germline V CDR1 and CDR2: WNHNN, SYGVQD (reference sequence). V was trimmed by 2 bases and J by 2 bases, leaving 13 bases between them. This CDR3 reads CASSEGGMGTKNIQYF. In nucleotides, the CDR3 is TGCGCCAGCAGTGAGGGAGGCATGGGTACCAAAAACATTCAGTACTTC.

This chain links TRBV10-3 with TRBJ1-2; TRBD1 matches at 8 bases. Germline V gives CDR1 ENHRY, CDR2 SYGVKD. CDR3 length equals 12 residues. Trimming removed 6 bases from V and 6 bases from J; junction bases left unmatched: 3. The CDR3, as DNA: TGTGCCATCAGGGACAGGGAAGATGGCTACACCTTC. Residues: CAIRDREDGYTF.

The chain joins TRBV28 to TRBJ2-7, with D possibly called TRBD1 or TRBD2 (5 bases each). The V end lost 4 bases, the J end lost 4 bases, and 14 bases lay between the germline ends. The CDR3 is 14 residues long. Per germline, CDR1 MDHEN and CDR2 SYDVKM. The CDR3 region has the DNA TGTGCCAGCAGTTCTCCGGGGCGAGAGTACGAGCAGTACTTC. Protein: CASSSPGREYEQYF.

The gene calls are TRBV7-6 and TRBJ2-7; 8 positions agree with TRBD1. This CDR3 has 13 residues. After removal of 4 bases from V and 6 bases from J, the junction contained 5 bases not matched to a gene. Germline V gene sequence: CDR1 SGHVS, CDR2 FNYEAQ. CDR3 DNA sequence: TGTGCCAGCAGCTCGGACAGGGACGGCGAGCAGTACTTC. Its translation: CASSSDRDGEQYF. Combining the CDR3 with reference TRBV7-6 and TRBJ2-7 gives the whole variable domain GAGVSQSPRYKVTKRGQDVALRCDPISGHVSLYWYRQALGQGPEFLTYFNYEAQQDKSGLPNDRFSAERPEGSISTLTIQRTEQRDSAMYRCASSSDRDGEQYFGPGTRLTVT.

The V gene is TRBV27, the J gene TRBJ1-2, with TRBD1 matching 7 bases. CDR1 and CDR2 from the germline V gene are MNHEY and SMNVEV (reference sequence). This CDR3 has 16 residues. V shed 0 bases and J 4 bases; nucleotides not matched to a gene: 8. CDR3 DNA sequence: TGTGCCAGCAGTTTATCCCAAGCAGGGGGAAGCTATGGCTACACCTTC. Its translation is CASSLSQAGGSYGYTF.

The rearrangement links TRBV18 to TRBJ2-6; TRBD1 is a possible D gene (5 bases). The V end lost 2 bases, the J end lost 2 bases, and 13 bases lay between the germline ends. Per germline, CDR1 KGHSH and CDR2 LQKENI. The CDR3 length is 17 residues. In DNA form, the CDR3 reads TGTGCCAGCTCACCATTAAGGGGCTATGCTGGGGCCAACGTCCTGACTTTC. Protein product: CASSPLRGYAGANVLTF.

The rearrangement links TRBV4-2 to TRBJ2-7; D could derive from TRBD1 or TRBD2 (5 bases each). Germline V gene lookup returns CDR1 LGHNA and CDR2 YNFKEQ. V dropped 0 bases and J dropped 0 bases, with 12 bases sitting between them. The CDR3 loop spans 16 amino acids. CDR3 sequence: CASSQEGTSISYEQYF. In DNA form, the CDR3 reads TGTGCCAGCAGCCAAGAAGGGACGAGCATCTCCTACGAGCAGTACTTC.

This sequence joins TRBV4-2 and TRBJ1-2, with 10 positions matching TRBD1. V dropped 0 bases and J dropped 0; count of bases not matched to a gene: 4. The CDR3 totals 17 residues. The germline CDR1 and CDR2 sequences are LGHNA and YNFKEQ. In DNA, the CDR3 is TGTGCCAGCAGCCAAGATTGGACAGGGGGAACTAACTATGGCTACACCTTC. It translates to CASSQDWTGGTNYGYTF.

The table lists this clone with a few counts. V gene TRBV6-1 combines with J gene TRBJ1-1; D is undetermined. This CDR3 contains 10 residues. Germline CDR1 MNHNS, CDR2 SASEGT. V lost 7 bases, J lost 7 bases, and 7 bases lay in between. This CDR3 reads CASIRDEAFF. In DNA, the CDR3 is TGTGCCAGCATTAGAGATGAAGCTTTCTTT.

This clone was counted a few times. The V and J genes are TRBV18 and TRBJ2-1; no firm D call. The CDR3 sequence is 13 residues long. Trimming removed 0 bases from V and 9 bases from J, with 9 bases in between. Germline values: CDR1 KGHSH, CDR2 LQKENI. DNA of the CDR3: TGTGCCAGCTCACCACCGGGGTCACGTGAGCAGTTCTTC. Encoded protein: CASSPPGSREQFF.

The chain recombines TRBV6-5 with TRBJ2-7; 9 bases are a match to TRBD2. Germline lookup yields CDR1 MNHEY and CDR2 SVGAGI. The CDR3 runs to 14 residues. V lost 8 bases to trimming and J lost 0 bases; unmatched junction nucleotides: 5. The CDR3 DNA follows: TGTGCCAGCTCCTTAGCGGGAGACTCCTACGAGCAGTACTTC. It encodes CASSLAGDSYEQYF.

This chain connects TRBV11-2 to TRBJ1-4; no reliable D call. Germline values: CDR1 SGHAT, CDR2 FQNNGV. Between the trimmed V and J ends, which lost 4 bases and 3 bases, there was a span of 9 bases. The CDR3 sequence is 14 residues long. CDR3 sequence: CASSSRRANEKLFF. The CDR3, as DNA: TGTGCCAGCAGCTCTCGGCGGGCTAATGAAAAACTGTTTTTT.

This chain joins TRBV29-1 and TRBJ1-4; 9 bases match TRBD1. The CDR3 extends over 15 amino acids. Unmatched junction bases numbered 8, after V lost 4 bases and J lost 5 bases. Germline-derived CDR1 and CDR2 are SQVTM and ANQGSEA. In DNA form, the CDR3 reads TGCAGCGTTGCATCGCCGGGACAGGGAAATGAAAAACTGTTTTTT. Protein product: CSVASPGQGNEKLFF.

The chain joins TRBV14 to TRBJ1-5; 10 bases are shared with TRBD1. CDR1 and CDR2 (germline): SGHDN, FVKESK. V lost 5 bases, J lost 2 bases, and 3 bases stayed unmatched. There are 15 residues in the CDR3. CDR3 in DNA: TGTGCCAGCAGCGCCGGGACAGGGGGCAATCAGCCCCAGCATTTT. This encodes CASSAGTGGNQPQHF.

The table lists this clone with a few counts. The chain joins TRBV18 to TRBJ1-1; a weak D match, TRBD1 (6 bases). The germline V and J ends were trimmed by 6 bases and 0 bases, with 11 bases remaining between them. Germline CDR1 and CDR2: KGHSH and LQKENI. The CDR3 is 14 amino acids. The CDR3: CASSGTTMNTEAFF. Written as DNA, the CDR3 is TGTGCCAGCTCCGGGACAACCATGAACACTGAAGCTTTCTTT. Drawing the rest from reference TRBV18 and TRBJ1-1, the complete variable domain is NAGVMQNPRHLVRRRGQEARLRCSPMKGHSHVYWYRQLPEEGLKFMVYLQKENIIDESGMPKERFSAEFPKEGPSILRIQQVVRGDSAAYFCASSGTTMNTEAFFGQGTRLTVV.

The rearrangement uses TRBV5-1 and TRBJ2-3; perhaps TRBD2 as D (5 bases). Germline V gene lookup returns CDR1 SGHRS and CDR2 YFSETQ. Trimming left V 0 bases short and J 6 bases short, with 14 bases between. The CDR3 covers 15 residues. DNA for the CDR3: TGCGCCAGCAGCTTGGGTTTACTAGAGGGCGATACGCAGTATTTT. Its protein product is CASSLGLLEGDTQYF.

This clone was seen only once. The junction departs from germline at one end; a sequencing error may be responsible. The identical CDR3 is also encoded by other nucleotide sequences in the sample. The chain links TRBV5-1 to TRBJ1-1; D is possibly TRBD1 (6 bases). From germline, CDR1 is SGHRS and CDR2 YFSETQ. CDR3 length: 13 residues. CDR3 DNA: TGCGCCAGCAGCCGCGGGACAATCGATGAAGCCTTCTTT. It yields the protein CASSRGTIDEAFF.

This chain connects TRBV28 to TRBJ2-1, with D unclear. Deletions cut 5 bases from V and 14 bases from J, with 16 bases between. Germline CDR1 and CDR2: MDHEN and SYDVKM. This CDR3 is built from 12 residues. CDR3 bases: TGTGCCAGCAGTCTCCAGACCCAACGGGAGTTCTTC. Protein sequence: CASSLQTQREFF. The full variable domain, its missing parts supplied by reference TRBV28 and TRBJ2-1, is DVKVTQSSRYLVKRTGEKVFLECVQDMDHENMFWYRQDPGLGLRLIYFSYDVKMKEKGDIPEGYSVSREKKERFSLILESASTNQTSMYLCASSLQTQREFFGPGTRLTVL.

The J gene is TRBJ1-2, the V gene TRBV19; D unresolved. The germline V and J ends were trimmed by 7 bases and 4 bases, with 10 bases remaining between them. This CDR3 has 12 amino acids. CDR1 is LNHDA, CDR2 SQIVND, per germline (reference sequence). The CDR3 here is CASNPGGYGYTF. Here the CDR3 DNA reads TGTGCCAGTAATCCGGGAGGCTATGGCTACACCTTC.

The chain combines TRBV5-8 with TRBJ2-1; 7 nucleotides line up with TRBD1. V lost 0 bases to trimming and J lost 2 bases; unmatched junction nucleotides: 2. CDR1 is SGHTS and CDR2 is YDEGEE in the germline V gene. This CDR3 contains 15 residues. The CDR3 region is CASSLGDRAYNEQFF. The CDR3 DNA sequence: TGTGCCAGCAGCTTGGGGGACAGAGCCTACAATGAGCAGTTCTTC.

The rearrangement joins TRBV10-3 to TRBJ1-4, with TRBD1 matching over 8 bases. V lost 6 bases, J lost 8 bases, and 5 bases stayed unmatched. Germline V CDR1 and CDR2: ENHRY, SYGVKD. There are 13 residues in the CDR3. CDR3 nucleotides: TGTGCCATCAGGGACAGGGCGGAAGAAAAACTGTTTTTT. Its protein is CAIRDRAEEKLFF.

The CDR3: CASSVQGTNYGYTF. As DNA, the CDR3 is TGCGCCAGCAGCGTGCAGGGGACAAACTATGGCTACACCTTC. The chain combines TRBV5-1 with TRBJ1-2; weak D call: TRBD1 (6 bases). This CDR3 comprises 14 residues. Trimming left V 4 bases short and J 2 bases short, with 12 bases between. The germline gives CDR1 SGHRS, CDR2 YFSETQ.

This clone was seen a single time. This chain connects TRBV7-9 to TRBJ1-2; 8 positions match TRBD1. Germline loops: CDR1 SEHNR, CDR2 FQNEAQ (reference sequence). With 1 base clipped from V and 2 bases from J, the junction kept 3 bases outside the gene matches. This CDR3 is built from 15 residues. The CDR3 sequence: CASSLDSGGNYGYTF. CDR3 bases: TGTGCCAGCAGCTTAGACTCAGGGGGCAACTATGGCTACACCTTC. Full variable domain (remainder filled in from reference TRBV7-9 and TRBJ1-2): DTGVSQNPRHKITKRGQNVTFRCDPISEHNRLYWYRQTLGQGPEFLTYFQNEAQLEKSRLLSDRFSAERPKGSFSTLEIQRTEQGDSAMYLCASSLDSGGNYGYTFGSGTRLTVV.

The chain carries TRBV11-3 and TRBJ2-1; tentative D call: TRBD2 (6 bases). The CDR3 spans 12 residues. V was clipped by 5 bases and J by 16 bases, with 18 bases between them. CDR1 is SGHNT and CDR2 is YENEEA in the germline V gene. The CDR3 spells CASSPRDSVSFF. CDR3 in DNA: TGTGCCAGCAGCCCCCGGGACTCCGTCTCATTCTTC.

This chain uses TRBV5-1 with TRBJ2-7; 11 nucleotides agree with TRBD1. The ends lost 2 bases at V and 0 bases at J; junction bases unmatched: 7. CDR3 length: 17 residues. Germline CDR1 SGHRS, CDR2 YFSETQ. As DNA, the CDR3 is TGCGCCAGCAGCTTTAGGTCCGGGACAGGGGGCTCCTACGAGCAGTACTTC. Its translation is CASSFRSGTGGSYEQYF. Supplemented by reference TRBV5-1 and TRBJ2-7, the full variable domain reads KAGVTQTPRYLIKTRGQQVTLSCSPISGHRSVSWYQQTPGQGLQFLFEYFSETQRNKGNFPGRFSGRQFSNSRSEMNVSTLELGDSALYLCASSFRSGTGGSYEQYFGPGTRLTVT.

This clone was found once. The genes are TRBV4-1 and TRBJ1-6, with 7 bases aligning to TRBD1. Unmatched junction bases numbered 6, after V lost 0 bases and J lost 10 bases. The germline CDR1 and CDR2 sequences are MGHRA and YSYEKL. The CDR3 spans 15 residues. The CDR3 DNA reads TGCGCCAGCAGCCAAGAAGGACAGGAATCCTCACCCCTCCACTTT. Translation gives CASSQEGQESSPLHF.

The CDR3 region has the DNA TGTGCCAGCAGCCGACCGGATCTCCGCTATGGCTACACCTTC. Translating it yields CASSRPDLRYGYTF. The rearrangement uses TRBV5-6 and TRBJ1-2; D remains unclear. With 4 bases removed from V and 4 bases from J, the gap between germline ends came to 14 bases. This CDR3 has 14 residues. The germline V gene has CDR1 SGHDT and CDR2 YYEEEE.

The table lists this clone with a few counts. The chain has TRBV7-9 and TRBJ1-5, with a possible D match to TRBD1 (5 bases). The V and J ends lost 5 bases and 2 bases respectively, with 13 bases between them. The V gene's germline CDR1 is SEHNR and CDR2 FQNEAQ (reference sequence). This CDR3 has 15 residues. The CDR3 here is CASSRGEGGNQPQHF. In nucleotides, the CDR3 is TGTGCCAGCAGCCGGGGGGAAGGTGGCAATCAGCCCCAGCATTTT.

The chain joins TRBV30 to TRBJ2-1; D not certain. Germline V gene data show CDR1 as GTSNPN and CDR2 as SVGIG (reference sequence). V lost 1 base, J lost 8 bases, and 9 bases lay in between. The CDR3 runs to 12 residues. The CDR3 bases are TGTGCCTGGAGTGATATGACCGATGAGCAGTTCTTC. Its protein is CAWSDMTDEQFF.